This T cell receptor (beta chain) comes out of a study of blood T cell repertoires in COVID-19. This CDR3 has 14 residues. Germline V gene sequence: CDR1 KGHSH, CDR2 LQKENI. V was trimmed by 3 bases and J by 1 base, leaving 9 bases between them. Sequencing used immunoSEQ multiplex PCR; TCRdb keeps in-frame clones, though not all of them. Counted here are roughly 80,000 clones, approximately 88% occurring once; the ten biggest clones make up roughly 5.9%. The J gene is TRBJ2-5, the V gene TRBV18, with D maybe TRBD1 (5 bases). This receptor was taken from a man in his forties or fifties with active COVID-19. Material for sequencing was peripheral blood. The CDR3 sequence: CASSPGQGQETQYF. CDR3 coding DNA: TGTGCCAGCTCACCGGGGCAGGGCCAAGAGACCCAGTACTTC.